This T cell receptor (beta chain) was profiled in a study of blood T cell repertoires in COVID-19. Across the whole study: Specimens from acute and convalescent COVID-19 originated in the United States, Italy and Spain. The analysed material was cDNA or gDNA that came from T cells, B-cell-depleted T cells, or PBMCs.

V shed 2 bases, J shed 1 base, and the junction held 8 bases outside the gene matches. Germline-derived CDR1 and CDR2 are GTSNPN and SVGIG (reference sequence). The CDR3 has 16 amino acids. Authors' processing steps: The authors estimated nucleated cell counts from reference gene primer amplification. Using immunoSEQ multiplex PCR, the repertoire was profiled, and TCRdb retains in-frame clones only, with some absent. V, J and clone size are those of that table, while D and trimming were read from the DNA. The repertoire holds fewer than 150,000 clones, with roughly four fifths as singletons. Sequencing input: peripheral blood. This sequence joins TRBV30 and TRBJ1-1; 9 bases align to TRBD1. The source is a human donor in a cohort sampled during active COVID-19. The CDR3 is CAWSRPGTGPNTEAFF. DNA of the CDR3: TGTGCCTGGAGTCGTCCCGGGACAGGGCCGAACACTGAAGCTTTCTTT. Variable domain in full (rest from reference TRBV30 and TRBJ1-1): SQTIHQWPATLVQPVGSPLSLECTVEGTSNPNLYWYRQAAGRGLQLLFYSVGIGQISSEVPQNLSASRPQDRQFILSSKKLLLSDSGFYLCAWSRPGTGPNTEAFFGQGTRLTVV.